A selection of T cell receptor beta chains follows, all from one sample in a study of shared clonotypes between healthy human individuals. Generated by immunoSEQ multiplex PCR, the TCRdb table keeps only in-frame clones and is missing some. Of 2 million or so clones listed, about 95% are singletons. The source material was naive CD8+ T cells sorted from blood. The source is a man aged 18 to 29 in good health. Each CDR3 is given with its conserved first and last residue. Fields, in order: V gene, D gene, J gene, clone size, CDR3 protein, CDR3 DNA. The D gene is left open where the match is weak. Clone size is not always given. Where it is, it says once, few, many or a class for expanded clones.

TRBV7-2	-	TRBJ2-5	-	CASSLNRKETQYF	TGTGCCAGCAGCTTAAATAGGAAGGAGACCCAGTACTTC
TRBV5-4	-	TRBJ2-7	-	CASSPRGAYEQYF	TGTGCCAGCAGCCCCCGCGGGGCCTACGAGCAGTACTTC
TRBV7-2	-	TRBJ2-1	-	CASSDSYNEQFF	TGTGCCAGCAGCGACAGTTACAATGAGCAGTTCTTC
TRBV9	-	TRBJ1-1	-	CASSALRSDKNTEAFF	TGTGCCAGCAGCGCGCTAAGGAGCGACAAGAACACTGAAGCTTTCTTT
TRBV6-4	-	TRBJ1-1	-	CASSDVVGSEAFF	TGTGCCAGCAGTGACGTAGTTGGGTCTGAAGCTTTCTTT
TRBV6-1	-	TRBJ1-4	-	CASSEALHGGLKLFF	TGTGCCAGCAGTGAAGCGCTTCATGGGGGGCTAAAACTGTTTTTT
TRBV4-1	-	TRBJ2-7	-	CASSPRTAYEQYF	TGCGCCAGCAGCCCGCGGACAGCCTACGAGCAGTACTTC
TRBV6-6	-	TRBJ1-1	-	CASITSVPVGAFF	TGTGCCAGCATCACCTCCGTCCCGGTTGGAGCTTTCTTT
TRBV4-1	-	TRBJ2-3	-	CASSQQPDTQYF	TGCGCCAGCAGCCAGCAACCAGATACGCAGTATTTT
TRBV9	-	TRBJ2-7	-	CASSLGERAEQYF	TGTGCCAGCAGCTTAGGGGAAAGGGCGGAGCAGTACTTC
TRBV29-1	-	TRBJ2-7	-	CSVEDHVQASREQYF	TGCAGCGTTGAAGACCACGTACAGGCGTCACGCGAGCAGTACTTC
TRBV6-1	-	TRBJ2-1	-	CASSEAPVAGYNEQFF	TGTGCCAGCAGTGAAGCGCCGGTAGCAGGCTACAATGAGCAGTTCTTC
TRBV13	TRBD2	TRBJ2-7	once	CASSVGLPSSYEQYF	TGTGCCAGCAGCGTGGGACTACCTAGCTCCTACGAGCAGTACTTC
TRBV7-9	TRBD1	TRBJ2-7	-	CASSLGTGEQYF	TGTGCCAGCAGCTTGGGGACAGGCGAGCAGTACTTC
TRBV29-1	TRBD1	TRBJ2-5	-	CSDRQGRLGTQYF	TGCAGCGACCGACAGGGCCGGTTGGGGACCCAGTACTTC
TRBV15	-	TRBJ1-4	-	CATKRQTEEKLFF	TGTGCCACCAAACGACAAACGGAGGAAAAACTGTTTTTT
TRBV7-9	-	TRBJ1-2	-	CASSLAAGFYGYTF	TGTGCCAGCAGCTTAGCTGCAGGGTTCTATGGCTACACCTTC
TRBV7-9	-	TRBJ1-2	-	CASSLVTGPNYGYTF	TGTGCCAGCAGCTTAGTTACAGGGCCCAACTATGGCTACACCTTC
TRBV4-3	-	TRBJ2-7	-	CASSQDSGSSYEQYF	TGCGCCAGCAGCCAAGATTCAGGGAGCTCCTACGAGCAGTACTTC
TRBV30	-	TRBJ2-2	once	CAWSADSPNTGELFF	TGTGCCTGGAGTGCGGACAGCCCGAACACCGGGGAGCTGTTTTTT
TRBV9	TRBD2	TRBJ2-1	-	CASSADGTSGNEQFF	TGTGCCAGCAGCGCCGACGGGACTAGCGGCAATGAGCAGTTCTTC
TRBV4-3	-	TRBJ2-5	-	CASSQGQAETQYF	TGCGCCAGCAGCCAAGGACAGGCAGAGACCCAGTACTTC
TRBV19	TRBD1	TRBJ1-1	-	CASKLGQVVTEAFF	TGTGCCAGTAAACTCGGACAGGTGGTCACTGAAGCTTTCTTT
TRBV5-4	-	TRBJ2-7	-	CASSLGVGLSYEQYF	TGTGCCAGCAGCTTGGGGGTGGGACTCTCCTACGAGCAGTACTTC
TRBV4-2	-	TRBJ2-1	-	CASSQDRLASYNEQFF	TGTGCCAGCAGCCAAGATCGCCTAGCGTCCTACAATGAGCAGTTCTTC